The rows below give T cell receptor beta chains drawn from one sample of a study of blood T cell repertoires in COVID-19. TCRdb keeps only in-frame clones here, not all; method: immunoSEQ multiplex PCR. The sample has 100,000 or so clones, about four fifths seen once. Sequenced: peripheral blood. The receptors stem from a woman aged 70-85 years with acute or convalescent COVID-19. CDR3s include the opening cysteine and the closing phenylalanine or tryptophan. The D gene is left open where the match is weak. The size of a clone is reported for some rows only, either as once, few or many, or as a class for expanded clones.

V gene: TRBV5-1; D gene: TRBD1; clone size: NA; J gene: TRBJ2-4; CDR3 DNA: TGCGCCAGCAGCTTGGTAGGGGGCATGGACATTCAGTACTTC; CDR3 protein: CASSLVGGMDIQYF
V gene: TRBV5-4; D gene: NA; clone size: once; J gene: TRBJ1-2; CDR3 DNA: TGTGCCAGCAGCGCTCCCCCCCGGAGCTATAACTATGGCTACACCTTC; CDR3 protein: CASSAPPRSYNYGYTF
V gene: TRBV19; D gene: NA; clone size: NA; J gene: TRBJ1-6; CDR3 DNA: TGTGCCAGTAGTGGGAAGGGGATCCGATCACCCCTCCACTTT; CDR3 protein: CASSGKGIRSPLHF
V gene: TRBV28; D gene: NA; clone size: NA; J gene: TRBJ1-2; CDR3 DNA: TGTGCCATTTCGCTGGGGGGACCGGATGGCTACACCTTC; CDR3 protein: CAISLGGPDGYTF
V gene: TRBV27; D gene: TRBD1; clone size: NA; J gene: TRBJ2-5; CDR3 DNA: TGTGCCAGCAGATGGACAGGGCAAGAGACCCAGTACTTC; CDR3 protein: CASRWTGQETQYF
V gene: TRBV19; D gene: TRBD1; clone size: once; J gene: TRBJ1-6; CDR3 DNA: TGTGCCAGTAGTATGGGACAGCGGGTCAATTCACCCCTCCACTTT; CDR3 protein: CASSMGQRVNSPLHF
V gene: TRBV2; D gene: NA; clone size: NA; J gene: TRBJ1-6; CDR3 DNA: TGTGCCAGCAGTGGGGGACAAGGCTCCCAGGGTTCACCCCTCCACTTT; CDR3 protein: CASSGGQGSQGSPLHF
V gene: TRBV6-1; D gene: TRBD1; clone size: NA; J gene: TRBJ1-2; CDR3 DNA: TGTGCCAGCAGTGAATTGAGGGCAGGGGGCGCCAATGGCTACACCTTC; CDR3 protein: CASSELRAGGANGYTF
V gene: TRBV6-5; D gene: TRBD1; clone size: once; J gene: TRBJ1-3; CDR3 DNA: TGTGCCACGCTTCCCTTAGACAGGGGTGGAAACACCATATATTTT; CDR3 protein: CATLPLDRGGNTIYF
V gene: TRBV12-3/TRBV12-4; D gene: NA; clone size: NA; J gene: TRBJ1-2; CDR3 DNA: TGTGCCAGCAGTTTCCGGCGGTTCGGTGGCTACACCTTC; CDR3 protein: CASSFRRFGGYTF
V gene: TRBV23-1; D gene: NA; clone size: NA; J gene: TRBJ1-2; CDR3 DNA: TGCGCCAGCAGTCAAATCCCCGGGGGGGACTATGGCTACACCTTC; CDR3 protein: CASSQIPGGDYGYTF